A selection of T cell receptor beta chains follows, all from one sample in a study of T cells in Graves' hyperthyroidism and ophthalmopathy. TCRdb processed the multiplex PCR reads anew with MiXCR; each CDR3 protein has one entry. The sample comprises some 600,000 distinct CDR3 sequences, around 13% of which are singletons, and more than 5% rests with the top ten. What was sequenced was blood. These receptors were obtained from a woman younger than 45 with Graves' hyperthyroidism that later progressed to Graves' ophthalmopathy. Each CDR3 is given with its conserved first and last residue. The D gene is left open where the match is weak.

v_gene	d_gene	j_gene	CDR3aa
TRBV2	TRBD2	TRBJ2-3	CASSEAAGGFDTQYF
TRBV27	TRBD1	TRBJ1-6	CASTGQVERSPLHF
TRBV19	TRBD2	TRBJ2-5	CASSPGGALSETQYF
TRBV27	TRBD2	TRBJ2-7	CASYGLGQDPITYEQYF
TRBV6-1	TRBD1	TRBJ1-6	CASSNGDRSLNSPLHF
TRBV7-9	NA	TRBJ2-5	CASSGIGIGETQYF
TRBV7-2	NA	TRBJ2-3	CASSLAQLATQYF
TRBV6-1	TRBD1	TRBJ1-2	CASSDTGTALFYGYTF
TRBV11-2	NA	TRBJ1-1	CASSLAEGGMYTEAFF
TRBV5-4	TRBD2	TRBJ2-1	CASSLVRTSGLVYNEQFF
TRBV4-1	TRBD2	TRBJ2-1	CASSQVSTSGTNEQFF
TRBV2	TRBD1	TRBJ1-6	CASSEGQGALTSPLHF
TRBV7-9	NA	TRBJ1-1	CASNEPTGTEAFF
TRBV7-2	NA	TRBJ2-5	CASSPKRRETQYF
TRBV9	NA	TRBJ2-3	CASSVGALVFDTQYF
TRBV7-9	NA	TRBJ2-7	CASSLEGWEQYF
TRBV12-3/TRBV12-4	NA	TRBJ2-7	CASSSSGAPSSYEQYF
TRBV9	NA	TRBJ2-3	CASSVEMFPTDTQYF
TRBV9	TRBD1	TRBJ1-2	CASSSSGGRDGYTF
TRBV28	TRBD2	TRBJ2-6	CASRPPPGLAGESGANVLTF